The 23 T cell receptor beta chains below all came from one sample that was sequenced in a study of CD8+ T cells in alopecia areata. The sequencing template was cDNA reverse transcribed from extracted RNA. The repertoire was sequenced with immunoSEQ multiplex PCR; TCRdb's copy has only in-frame clones and lacks some. Listed here are around 100,000 clones without any singletons, the top ten holding around 20%. Sequencing input: lesional skin. The receptors come from a C3H/HeJ mouse with alopecia areata. The strain's MHC haplotype is H2-k.

This clone was picked up a small number of times. The genes and germline here are from mouse. The sequenced fragment ends 4 residues before the CDR3 boundary, so the rest is inferred from the germline J gene. The chain has TRBV13-2 and TRBJ2-7, with 10 nucleotides matching TRBD1. In germline, CDR1 is NNHNN, CDR2 SYGAGS (reference sequence). The CDR3 has 16 residues. The part of the CDR3 DNA that was read is TGTGCCAGCGGTGATGCCCCCGGGACAGGGGATTAT. Its protein is CASGDAPGTGDY. The whole CDR3 sequence reads CASGDAPGTGDYEQYF.

This clone has a handful of counts. The gene names given are mouse names. Read data end 4 residues before the CDR3 end; the end is taken from the germline J gene. The chain uses TRBV29 and TRBJ2-5, with TRBD1 as a possible D gene (6 bases). The CDR3 is made up of 14 amino acids. Germline-derived CDR1 and CDR2 are MSHET and SYDVDS. The CDR3: CASSIQGNADTQYF. The CDR3 bases that were read are TGTGCTAGCAGTATACAGGGTAATGCGGAC. Variable domain in full (rest from reference TRBV29 and TRBJ2-5): DMKVTQMPRYLIKRMGENVLLECGQDMSHETMYWYRQDPGLGLQLIYISYDVDSNSEGDIPKGYRVSRKKREHFSLILDSAKTNQTSVYFCASSIQGNADTQYFGPGTRLLVL.

This clone was observed a few times. The listed genes are named as in mouse. The DNA ends 4 residues before the CDR3 does, and the rest of the CDR3 is filled in from the germline J gene. The genes are TRBV1 and TRBJ1-2; a weak D match, TRBD1 (6 bases). V was clipped by 0 bases and J by 1 base, with 9 bases between them. Germline CDR1 is NSQYPW and CDR2 is LRSPGD (reference sequence). CDR3 length equals 15 residues. CDR3 DNA, as far as it was read: TGCACCTGCAGTGCAGAAACGGGACAAAACTCC. Translating gives CTCSAETGQNS. The complete CDR3 reads CTCSAETGQNSDYTF.

This clone was counted ten times or more. Gene labels here are mouse ones. The observed sequence ends 4 residues before the CDR3 terminus, with the missing tail filled in from the germline J gene. This chain joins TRBV13-3 and TRBJ2-3; maybe TRBD1 (6 bases). The CDR3 is 14 amino acids. CDR1 and CDR2 (germline): NNHDY, SYVADS. V lost 0 bases, J lost 3 bases, and 8 bases lay in between. The CDR3 sequence: CASSDAGTAETLYF. The CDR3 bases that were read are TGTGCCAGCAGTGATGCAGGGACAGCAGAA.

Regarding this clone: Germline and genes: mouse. The missing CDR3 end, 4 residues past where the read stops, is filled in from the germline J gene. The chain combines TRBV19 with TRBJ1-4; a weak D match, TRBD1 (5 bases). The CDR3 totals 14 residues. Per the germline V gene, CDR1 is FNHDT and CDR2 is SITEND (reference sequence). The sequenced part of the CDR3 DNA is TGTGCCAGCACCCCCCGGGCGCAGGGCGAA. It encodes CASTPRAQGE. The entire CDR3 protein is CASTPRAQGERLFF.

This clone was observed a few times. Each gene name is a mouse one. The read ends 4 residues shy of where the CDR3 ends; the end is completed using the germline J gene. The chain recombines TRBV5 with TRBJ2-5; unclear D gene. CDR3 size: 15 residues. Trimming removed 4 bases from V and 0 bases from J, with 11 bases in between. Germline V gene sequence: CDR1 LGHNA, CDR2 YNLKQL (reference sequence). CDR3 DNA, as far as it was read: TGTGCCAGCAGCCTCAAGATACAGAACCAAGAC. Its protein is CASSLKIQNQD. The complete CDR3 reads CASSLKIQNQDTQYF.

This clone has a handful of counts. Germline and genes here are mouse. The read halts 4 residues ahead of the CDR3 end, with the missing end drawn from the germline J gene. The gene calls are TRBV13-3 and TRBJ2-2; 9 positions match TRBD2. The germline gives CDR1 NNHDY, CDR2 SYVADS. The ends lost 0 bases at V and 3 bases at J; junction bases unmatched: 3. This CDR3 contains 16 residues. CDR3 DNA, as far as it was read: TGTGCCAGCAGTGATGCAACTGGGGGGCACACCGGG. Amino acids: CASSDATGGHTG. The full-length CDR3 reads as CASSDATGGHTGQLYF.

This clone was counted between two and nine times. Genes and germline come from the mouse. The read terminates 4 residues ahead of where the CDR3 ends, so the germline J gene completes it. The chain employs TRBV13-3 and TRBJ2-5; D unresolved. The germline V gene has CDR1 NNHDY and CDR2 SYVADS. The CDR3 runs 15 residues. V dropped 0 bases and J dropped 0 bases, with 8 bases sitting between them. CDR3 bases read: TGTGCCAGCAGTGATGTACACGATAACCAAGAC. It yields the protein CASSDVHDNQD. The entire CDR3 protein reads CASSDVHDNQDTQYF.

As concerns this clone: The genes and germline here are from mouse. The read ends 4 residues before the CDR3 terminus; that terminus is restored from the germline J gene. Other nucleotide sequences in the sample specify the same CDR3. The V call is TRBV13-3, the J call TRBJ2-4; 8 bases align to TRBD1. Trimming at V came to 0 bases and at J to 1 base, leaving 4 bases not matched to a gene. This CDR3 comprises 16 residues. The germline gives CDR1 NNHDY, CDR2 SYVADS. CDR3 protein: CASSDAGGRGQNTLYF. The covered CDR3 bases are TGTGCCAGCAGTGATGCAGGGGGCAGGGGTCAAAAC.

There are a few counts of this clone. The protein recorded in TCRdb does not match the translated DNA at residue 13; the protein presented here comes from translating the DNA. Mouse names are used for the genes. The read falls 3 residues short of the CDR3 end, and the missing part is taken from the germline J gene. The genes are TRBV13-3 and TRBJ1-3; a weak D match, TRBD1 (5 bases). The CDR3 loop spans 16 amino acids. Germline V gene lookup returns CDR1 NNHDY and CDR2 SYVADS. Deletions cut 3 bases from V and 3 bases from J, with 16 bases between. The sequenced part of the CDR3 DNA is TGTGCCAGCAGTGGGGGTAGGCCGACAGTTGGAAATACG. Amino acids: CASSGGRPTVGNT. The whole CDR3 protein reads CASSGGRPTVGNTLYF.

This clone was observed a few times. Germline and genes here are mouse. The CDR3 end is not reached by the read, which stops 4 residues before it; the germline J gene fills it in. V is TRBV13-2 and J is TRBJ2-1, with TRBD2 identical over 8 bases. This CDR3 comprises 15 residues. From germline, CDR1 is NNHNN and CDR2 SYGAGS (reference sequence). V was pared by 2 bases and J by 3 bases, with 4 bases of the junction left unmatched. CDR3 DNA (partial): TGTGCCAGCGGTGAAGCTGGGGGGCTCTATGCT. This gives the protein CASGEAGGLYA. The entire CDR3 reads CASGEAGGLYAEQFF.

In its sample, this clone was seen a few times. All gene names here are mouse names. The read halts 4 residues ahead of the CDR3 end, with the missing end drawn from the germline J gene. V usage is TRBV13-3 and J usage is TRBJ2-5, with TRBD1 identical over 11 bases. Losses at the gene ends were 5 bases for V and 2 bases for J; bases not matched to a gene: 4. The CDR3 runs to 15 residues. Germline values: CDR1 NNHDY, CDR2 SYVADS. The CDR3 loop is CASRDRGRVQDTQYF. The part of the CDR3 DNA that was read is TGTGCCAGCAGGGACAGGGGGCGCGTCCAAGAC.

Points on this clone: Gene names denote mouse genes. The read terminates 4 residues ahead of where the CDR3 ends, so the germline J gene completes it. The chain links TRBV12-1 to TRBJ2-1; the match to TRBD1 covers 9 bases. The CDR3 is 14 residues long. CDR1 is SGHSN, CDR2 HYEKVE, per germline. Unmatched junction bases numbered 1, after V lost 0 bases and J lost 5 bases. This CDR3 is CASSLGDRDAEQFF. CDR3 DNA (partial): TGTGCCAGCTCTCTCGGGGACAGGGATGCT.

This clone was detected a few times. The gene names given are mouse names. The read halts 4 residues ahead of the CDR3 end, with the missing end drawn from the germline J gene. The chain is built from TRBV13-3 and TRBJ2-2; D might be TRBD2 (5 bases). Trimming removed 3 bases at V and 2 bases at J, with 8 bases between. Germline V gives CDR1 NNHDY, CDR2 SYVADS. The CDR3 is 14 amino acids. The CDR3 loop is CASSGPGNTGQLYF. The sequenced part of the CDR3 DNA is TGTGCCAGCAGTGGCCCTGGGAACACCGGG.

In the case of this clone: Gene names are the mouse ones. The CDR3 reads CASIDRGGNTLYF. The CDR3 DNA, read in part, is TGTGCCAGCATTGACAGGGGAGGGAAC. This chain connects TRBV13-1 to TRBJ2-4; 8 bases agree with TRBD1. The missing CDR3 end, 4 residues past where the read stops, is filled in from the germline J gene. This CDR3 spans 13 amino acids. Germline V lookup: CDR1 NSHNY, CDR2 SYGAGN.

This clone was recorded a few times. Gene names and germline match the mouse. The DNA ends 4 residues before the CDR3 does, and the rest of the CDR3 is filled in from the germline J gene. The chain links TRBV13-3 to TRBJ2-2, with D possibly being TRBD1 (5 bases). Trimming took 5 bases from V and 3 from J, leaving 11 bases between them. The CDR3 is made up of 14 amino acids. Looked up from germline, CDR1 is NNHDY and CDR2 is SYVADS. CDR3 region: CASSPGRDTGQLYF. The sequenced CDR3 bases are TGTGCCAGCAGCCCAGGGAGGGACACCGGG.

As to this clone: Gene names and germline match the mouse. The read ends 4 residues shy of where the CDR3 ends; the end is completed using the germline J gene. The gene calls are TRBV13-3 and TRBJ2-5, with 9 bases aligning to TRBD1. Germline-derived CDR1 and CDR2 are NNHDY and SYVADS. The CDR3 runs to 13 residues. V gave up 9 bases and J gave up 2 bases; unmatched junction bases: 4. Here the CDR3 reads CATGTGTQDTQYF. The sequenced CDR3 bases are TGTGCCACCGGGACAGGGACCCAAGAC.

Of note for this clone: The gene names given are mouse names. The CDR3 end is not reached by the read, which stops 4 residues before it; the germline J gene fills it in. The chain employs TRBV19 and TRBJ2-5; possibly TRBD2 for D (6 bases). Trimming removed 5 bases at V and 0 bases at J, with 7 bases between. The V gene's germline CDR1 is FNHDT and CDR2 SITEND (reference sequence). The CDR3 length is 13 residues. CDR3 bases read: TGTGCCAGCAGAGACTGGAACCAAGAC. The encoded protein is CASRDWNQD. The whole CDR3 reads CASRDWNQDTQYF.

About this clone itself: Gene names follow the mouse nomenclature. The CDR3 extends 4 residues past the end of the read, so its final part is completed from the germline J gene. This sequence joins TRBV13-3 and TRBJ2-1; 7 nucleotides align to TRBD1. V was clipped by 3 bases and J by 6 bases; unmatched bases: 3. This CDR3 region has 13 residues. Looked up from germline, CDR1 is NNHDY and CDR2 is SYVADS. The CDR3 DNA, read in part, is TGTGCCAGCAGTGGAAGGGACAGTGCT. Translated, it gives CASSGRDSA. The complete CDR3 protein is CASSGRDSAEQFF.

The table lists this clone with a few counts. Mouse names are used for the genes. The missing CDR3 end, 4 residues past where the read stops, is filled in from the germline J gene. The chain couples TRBV1 to TRBJ2-3; TRBD1 matches at 7 bases. This CDR3 is built from 15 residues. V was clipped by 4 bases and J by 2 bases; unmatched bases: 6. Germline CDR1 NSQYPW, CDR2 LRSPGD (reference sequence). CDR3 region: CTCSVDREVAETLYF. The DNA read from the CDR3 is TGCACCTGCAGTGTCGACAGGGAGGTTGCAGAA.

Regarding this clone: Mouse gene names and germline throughout. The read ends 4 residues early relative to the CDR3; the germline J gene fills the gap. The chain has TRBV19 and TRBJ2-5, with no clear D. In germline, CDR1 is FNHDT, CDR2 SITEND (reference sequence). V was cut by 2 bases and J by 2 bases, with 9 bases left in between. The CDR3 covers 14 residues. The covered CDR3 bases are TGTGCCAGCAGTATGTCACTCCCCCAAGAC. This gives the protein CASSMSLPQD. In full, the CDR3 is CASSMSLPQDTQYF.

This clone was seen only a few times. The gene symbols are mouse symbols. The covered CDR3 bases are TGCACCTGCAGTGCAGAGGACTGGGGGCACTAT. Amino acid sequence: CTCSAEDWGHY. The CDR3 as a whole reads CTCSAEDWGHYEQYF. This chain uses TRBV1 with TRBJ2-7, with 10 bases matching TRBD2. The missing CDR3 end, 4 residues past where the read stops, is filled in from the germline J gene. V dropped 0 bases and J dropped 3; count of bases not matched to a gene: 2. Germline CDR1 and CDR2: NSQYPW and LRSPGD (reference sequence). The CDR3 has 15 residues.

This clone has ten or more counts. Germline and genes here are mouse. The CDR3 goes on 4 residues after the read ends, and that part is filled in from the germline J gene. V and J are TRBV13-3 and TRBJ1-4; 10 bases align to TRBD1. The V segment lost 3 bases and the J segment 0 bases; nucleotides outside the gene matches: 17. The germline gives CDR1 NNHDY, CDR2 SYVADS. The CDR3 consists of 21 residues. Partial CDR3 DNA: TGTGCCAGCAGTGGGCCGGGACAGGGGTCGCCCGTCTTTCTTTCCAACGAA. As protein: CASSGPGQGSPVFLSNE. The complete CDR3 protein is CASSGPGQGSPVFLSNERLFF. The variable domain in full, with the rest retrieved from reference TRBV13-3 and TRBJ1-4, is EAAVTQSPRSKVAVTGGKVTLSCHQTNNHDYMYWYRQDTGHGLRLIHYSYVADSTEKGDIPDGYKASRPSQENFSLILELASLSQTAVYFCASSGPGQGSPVFLSNERLFFGHGTKLSVL.